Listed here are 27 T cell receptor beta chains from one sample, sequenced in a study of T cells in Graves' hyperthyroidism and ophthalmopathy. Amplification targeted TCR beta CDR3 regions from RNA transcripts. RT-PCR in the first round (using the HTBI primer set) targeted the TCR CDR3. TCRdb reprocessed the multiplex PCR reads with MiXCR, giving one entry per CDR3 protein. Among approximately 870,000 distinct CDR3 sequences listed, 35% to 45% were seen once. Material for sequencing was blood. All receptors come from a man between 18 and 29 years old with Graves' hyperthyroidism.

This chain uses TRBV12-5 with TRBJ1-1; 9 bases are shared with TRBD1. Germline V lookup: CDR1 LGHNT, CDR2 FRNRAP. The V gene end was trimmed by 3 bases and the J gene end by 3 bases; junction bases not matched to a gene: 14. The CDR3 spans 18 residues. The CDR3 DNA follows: TGTGCTAGTGGTTTTACTACCGGGACAGGGTATACGGACACTGAAGCTTTCTTT. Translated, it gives CASGFTTGTGYTDTEAFF.

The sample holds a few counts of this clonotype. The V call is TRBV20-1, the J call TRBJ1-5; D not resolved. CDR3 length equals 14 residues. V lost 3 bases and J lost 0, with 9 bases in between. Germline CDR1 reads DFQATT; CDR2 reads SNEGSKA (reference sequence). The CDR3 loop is CSASGSNSNQPQHF. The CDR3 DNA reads TGCAGTGCTAGCGGCAGTAATAGCAATCAGCCCCAGCATTTT.

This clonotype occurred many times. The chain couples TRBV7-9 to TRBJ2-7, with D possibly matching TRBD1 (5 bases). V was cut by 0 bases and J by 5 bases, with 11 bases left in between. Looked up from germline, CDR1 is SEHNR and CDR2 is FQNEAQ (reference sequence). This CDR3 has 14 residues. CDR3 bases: TGTGCCAGCAGCTTAGCGCAAGGGGCAGACGAGCAGTACTTC. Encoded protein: CASSLAQGADEQYF. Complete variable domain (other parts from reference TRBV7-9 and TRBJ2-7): DTGVSQNPRHKITKRGQNVTFRCDPISEHNRLYWYRQTLGQGPEFLTYFQNEAQLEKSRLLSDRFSAERPKGSFSTLEIQRTEQGDSAMYLCASSLAQGADEQYFGPGTRLTVT.

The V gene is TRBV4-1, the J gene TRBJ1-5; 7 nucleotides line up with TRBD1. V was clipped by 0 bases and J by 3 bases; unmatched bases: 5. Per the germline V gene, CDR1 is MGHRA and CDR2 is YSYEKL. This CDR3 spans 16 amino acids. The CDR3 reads CASSQDDRAFNQPQHF. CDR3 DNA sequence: TGCGCCAGCAGCCAAGACGACAGGGCCTTCAATCAGCCCCAGCATTTT.

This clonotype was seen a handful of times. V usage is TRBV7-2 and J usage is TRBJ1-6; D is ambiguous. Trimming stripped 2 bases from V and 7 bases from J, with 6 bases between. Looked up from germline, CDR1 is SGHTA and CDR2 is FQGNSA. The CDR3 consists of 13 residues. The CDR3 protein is CASSLNPNSPLHF. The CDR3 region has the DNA TGTGCCAGCAGCTTAAACCCAAATTCACCCCTCCACTTT. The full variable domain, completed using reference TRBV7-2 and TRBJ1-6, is GAGVSQSPSNKVTEKGKDVELRCDPISGHTALYWYRQSLGQGLEFLIYFQGNSAPDKSGLPSDRFSAERTGGSVSTLTIQRTQQEDSAVYLCASSLNPNSPLHFGNGTRLTVT.

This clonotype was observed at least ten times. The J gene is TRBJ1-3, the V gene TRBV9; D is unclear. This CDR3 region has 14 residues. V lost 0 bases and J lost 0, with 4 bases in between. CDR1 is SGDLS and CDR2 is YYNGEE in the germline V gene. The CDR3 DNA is TGTGCCAGCAGCGTAGGCCTCTCTGGAAACACCATATATTTT. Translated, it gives CASSVGLSGNTIYF.

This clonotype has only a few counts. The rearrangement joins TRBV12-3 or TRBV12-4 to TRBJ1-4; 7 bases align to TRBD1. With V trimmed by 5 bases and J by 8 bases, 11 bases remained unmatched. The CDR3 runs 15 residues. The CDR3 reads CASSGRGRGREKLFF. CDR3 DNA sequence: TGTGCCAGCAGTGGTCGCGGCAGGGGGAGAGAAAAACTGTTTTTT.

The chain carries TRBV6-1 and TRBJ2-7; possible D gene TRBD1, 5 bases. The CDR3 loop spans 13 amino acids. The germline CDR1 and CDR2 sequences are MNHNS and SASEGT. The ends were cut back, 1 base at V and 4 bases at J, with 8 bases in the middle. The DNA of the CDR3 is TGTGCCAGCAGTGAAGGCAGGGTGTACGAGCAGTACTTC. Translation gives CASSEGRVYEQYF.

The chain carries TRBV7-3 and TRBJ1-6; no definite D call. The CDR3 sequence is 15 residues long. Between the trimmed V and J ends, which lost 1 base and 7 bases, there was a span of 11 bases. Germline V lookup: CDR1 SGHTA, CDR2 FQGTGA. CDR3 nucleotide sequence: TGTGCCAGCAGCTTAAACGCATTAGGGAATTCACCCCTCCACTTT. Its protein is CASSLNALGNSPLHF.

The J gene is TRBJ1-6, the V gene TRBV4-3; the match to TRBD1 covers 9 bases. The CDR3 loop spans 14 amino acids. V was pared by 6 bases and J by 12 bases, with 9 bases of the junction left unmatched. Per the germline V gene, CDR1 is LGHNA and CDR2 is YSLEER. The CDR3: CASSPGQGSVPLHF. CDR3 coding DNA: TGCGCCAGCAGTCCAGGACAGGGGTCGGTACCCCTCCACTTT.

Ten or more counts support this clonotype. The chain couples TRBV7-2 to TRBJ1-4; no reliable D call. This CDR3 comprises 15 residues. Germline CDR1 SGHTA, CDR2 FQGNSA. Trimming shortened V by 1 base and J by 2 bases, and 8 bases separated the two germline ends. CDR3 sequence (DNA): TGTGCCAGCAGCTTAGGTCGGCAGACTAATGAAAAACTGTTTTTT. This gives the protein CASSLGRQTNEKLFF.

CDR3 DNA: TGTGCCAGCGGTTTTTTCGGGCACCTTAGCTCTGGGGCCAACGTCCTGACTTTC. Residues: CASGFFGHLSSGANVLTF. This chain links TRBV7-9 with TRBJ2-6; the D is unclear. Trimming cost V 8 bases and J 0 bases, with 20 bases left between them. The CDR3 has 18 residues. Germline values: CDR1 SEHNR, CDR2 FQNEAQ (reference sequence).

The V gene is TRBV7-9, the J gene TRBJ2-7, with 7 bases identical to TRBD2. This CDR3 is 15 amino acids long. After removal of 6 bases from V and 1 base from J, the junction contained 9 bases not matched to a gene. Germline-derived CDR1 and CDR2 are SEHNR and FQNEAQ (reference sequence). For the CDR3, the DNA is TGTGCCAGCAGTTCCGACCCTAGCGGATCCTACGAGCAGTACTTC. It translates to CASSSDPSGSYEQYF.

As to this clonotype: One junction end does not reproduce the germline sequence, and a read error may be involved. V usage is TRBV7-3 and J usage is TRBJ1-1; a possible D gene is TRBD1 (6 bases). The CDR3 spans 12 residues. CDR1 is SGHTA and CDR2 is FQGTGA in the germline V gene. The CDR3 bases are TGCGCCAGCAGCCAAGTGCGGGGGCTAGCTTTCTTT. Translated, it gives CASSQVRGLAFF.

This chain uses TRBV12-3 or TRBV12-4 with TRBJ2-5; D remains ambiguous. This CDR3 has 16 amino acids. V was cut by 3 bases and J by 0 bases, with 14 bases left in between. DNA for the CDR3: TGTGCCAGCAGTTTGAAGCTTCGAGGTCACCAAGAGACCCAGTACTTC. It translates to CASSLKLRGHQETQYF.

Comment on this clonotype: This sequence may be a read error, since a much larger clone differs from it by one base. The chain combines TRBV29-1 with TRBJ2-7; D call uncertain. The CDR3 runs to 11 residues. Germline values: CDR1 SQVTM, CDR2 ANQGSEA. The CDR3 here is CSVVWSSEQYF. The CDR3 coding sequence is TGCAGCGTTGTTTGGTCCTCCGAGCAGTACTTC.

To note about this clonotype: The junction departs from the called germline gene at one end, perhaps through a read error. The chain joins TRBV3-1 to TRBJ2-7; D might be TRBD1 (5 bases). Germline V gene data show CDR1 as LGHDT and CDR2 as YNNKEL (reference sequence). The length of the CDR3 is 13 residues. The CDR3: CASSQGPRVEQYF. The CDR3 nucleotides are TGCGCCAGCAGCCAAGGCCCCAGGGTCGAGCAGTACTTC.

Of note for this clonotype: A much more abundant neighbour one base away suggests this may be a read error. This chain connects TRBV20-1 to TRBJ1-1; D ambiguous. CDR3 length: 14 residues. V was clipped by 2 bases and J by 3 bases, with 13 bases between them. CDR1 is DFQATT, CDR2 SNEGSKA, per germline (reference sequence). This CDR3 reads CSARKPLLDTEAFF. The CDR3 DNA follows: TGCAGTGCTAGAAAACCTTTACTGGACACTGAAGCTTTCTTT.

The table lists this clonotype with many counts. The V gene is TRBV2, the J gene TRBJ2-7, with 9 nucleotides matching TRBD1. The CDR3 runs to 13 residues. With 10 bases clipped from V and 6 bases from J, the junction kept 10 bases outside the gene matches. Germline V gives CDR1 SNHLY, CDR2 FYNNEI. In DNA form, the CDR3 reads TGTGCCAAGTCGGGACAGGGAGGTTCCGAGCAGTACTTC. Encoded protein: CAKSGQGGSEQYF.

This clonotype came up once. The CDR3 coding sequence is TGTGCCACCGAGAGCTCCTACGAGCAGTACTTC. It is translated as CATESSYEQYF. The gene calls are TRBV24-1 and TRBJ2-7; D unresolved. The V and J ends lost 9 bases and 0 bases respectively, with 5 bases between them. The CDR3 is 11 amino acids. From germline, CDR1 is KGHDR and CDR2 SFDVKD.

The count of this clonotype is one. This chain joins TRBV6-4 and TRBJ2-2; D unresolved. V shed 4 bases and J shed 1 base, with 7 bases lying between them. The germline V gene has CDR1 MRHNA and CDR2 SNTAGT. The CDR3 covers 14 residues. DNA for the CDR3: TGTGCCAGCAGTGGAGCAAGGAACACCGGGGAGCTGTTTTTT. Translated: CASSGARNTGELFF.

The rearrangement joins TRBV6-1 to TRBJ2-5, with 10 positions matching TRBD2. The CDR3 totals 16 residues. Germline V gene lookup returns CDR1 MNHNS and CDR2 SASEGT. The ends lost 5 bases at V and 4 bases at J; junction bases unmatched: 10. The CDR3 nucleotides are TGTGCCAGCAGTTACGAACGGACTAGCGGTGCAGAGACCCAGTACTTC. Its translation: CASSYERTSGAETQYF.

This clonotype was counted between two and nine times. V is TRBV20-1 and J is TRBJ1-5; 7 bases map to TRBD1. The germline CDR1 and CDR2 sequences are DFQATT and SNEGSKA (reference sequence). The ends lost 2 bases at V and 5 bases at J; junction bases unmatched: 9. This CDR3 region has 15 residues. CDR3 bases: TGCAGTGCTAGAATCGCAGGGGGTGTTCATCAGCCCCAGCATTTT. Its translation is CSARIAGGVHQPQHF.

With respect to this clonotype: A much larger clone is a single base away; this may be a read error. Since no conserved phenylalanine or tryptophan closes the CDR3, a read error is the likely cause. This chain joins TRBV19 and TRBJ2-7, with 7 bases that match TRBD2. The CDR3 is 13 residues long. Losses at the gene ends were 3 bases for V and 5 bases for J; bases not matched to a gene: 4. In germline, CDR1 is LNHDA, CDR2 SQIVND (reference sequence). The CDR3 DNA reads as TGTGCCAGTAGTATCGGGGGGAGCAACGAGCAGTACCTC. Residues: CASSIGGSNEQYL.

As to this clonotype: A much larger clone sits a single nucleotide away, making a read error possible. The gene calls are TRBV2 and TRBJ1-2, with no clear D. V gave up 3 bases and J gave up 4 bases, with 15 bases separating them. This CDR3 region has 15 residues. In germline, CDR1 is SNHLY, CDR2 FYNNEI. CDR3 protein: CASSDLPGSAYGYTF. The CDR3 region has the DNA TGTGCCAGCAGTGATTTGCCCGGGTCGGCCTATGGCTACACCTTC.

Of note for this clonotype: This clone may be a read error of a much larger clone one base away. This CDR3 is CASTRRGWNTEAFF. The CDR3 DNA is TGTGCCAGCACCAGAAGGGGGTGGAACACTGAAGCTTTCTTT. The chain couples TRBV25-1 to TRBJ1-1, with D possibly matching TRBD1 (6 bases). V lost 7 bases, J lost 1 base, and 13 bases lay in between. The germline gives CDR1 MGHDK, CDR2 SYGVNS. The CDR3 totals 14 residues.

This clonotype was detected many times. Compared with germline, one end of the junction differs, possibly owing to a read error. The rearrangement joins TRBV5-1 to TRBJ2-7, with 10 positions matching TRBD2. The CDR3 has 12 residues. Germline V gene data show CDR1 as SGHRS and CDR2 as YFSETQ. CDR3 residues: CASSLAGGEQYF. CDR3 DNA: TGTGCCAGCAGCTTAGCGGGGGGCGAGCAGTACTTC. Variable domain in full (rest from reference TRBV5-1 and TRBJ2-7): KAGVTQTPRYLIKTRGQQVTLSCSPISGHRSVSWYQQTPGQGLQFLFEYFSETQRNKGNFPGRFSGRQFSNSRSEMNVSTLELGDSALYLCASSLAGGEQYFGPGTRLTVT.